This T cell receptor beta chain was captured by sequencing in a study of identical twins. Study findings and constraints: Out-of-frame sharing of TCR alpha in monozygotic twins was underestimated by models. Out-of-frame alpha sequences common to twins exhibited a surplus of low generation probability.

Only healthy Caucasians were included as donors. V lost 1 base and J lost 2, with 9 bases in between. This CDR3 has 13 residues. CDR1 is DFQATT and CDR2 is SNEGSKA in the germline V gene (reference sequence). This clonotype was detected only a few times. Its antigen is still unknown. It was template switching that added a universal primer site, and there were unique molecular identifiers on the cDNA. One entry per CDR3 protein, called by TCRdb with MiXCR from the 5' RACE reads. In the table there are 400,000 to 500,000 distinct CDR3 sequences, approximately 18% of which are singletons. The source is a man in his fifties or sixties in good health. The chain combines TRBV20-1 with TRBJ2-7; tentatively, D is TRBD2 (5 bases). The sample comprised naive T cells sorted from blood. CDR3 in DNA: TGCAGTGCTAGAGTCCCGGGAACCTACGAGCAGTACTTC. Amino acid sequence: CSARVPGTYEQYF.